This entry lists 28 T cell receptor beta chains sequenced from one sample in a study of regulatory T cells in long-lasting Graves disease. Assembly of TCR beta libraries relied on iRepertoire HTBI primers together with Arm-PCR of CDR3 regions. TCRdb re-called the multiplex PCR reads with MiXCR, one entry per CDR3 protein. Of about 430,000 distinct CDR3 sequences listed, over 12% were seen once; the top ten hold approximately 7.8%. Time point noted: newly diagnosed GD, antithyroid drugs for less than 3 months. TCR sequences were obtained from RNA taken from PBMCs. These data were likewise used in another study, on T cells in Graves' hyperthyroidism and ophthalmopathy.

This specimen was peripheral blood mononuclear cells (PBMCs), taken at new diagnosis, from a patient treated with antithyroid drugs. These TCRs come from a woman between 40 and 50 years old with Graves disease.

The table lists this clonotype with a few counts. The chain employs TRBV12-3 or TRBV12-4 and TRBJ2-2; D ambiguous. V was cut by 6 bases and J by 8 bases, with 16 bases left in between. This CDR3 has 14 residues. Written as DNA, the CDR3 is TGTGCCAGCAGATTCCGGCTTTCTAGAGGGGAGCTGTTTTTT. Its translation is CASRFRLSRGELFF.

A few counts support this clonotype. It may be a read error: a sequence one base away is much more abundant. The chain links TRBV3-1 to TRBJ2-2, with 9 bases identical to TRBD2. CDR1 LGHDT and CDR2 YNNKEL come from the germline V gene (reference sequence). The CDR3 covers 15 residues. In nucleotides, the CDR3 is TGTGCCAGCAGCCAAGAGACTAGCGGTACCGGGGGGCTGTTTTTT. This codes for CASSQETSGTGGLFF.

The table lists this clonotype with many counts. CDR3 in amino acids: CAISPRDRGQGAGELFF. In DNA, the CDR3 is TGTGCCATCAGCCCCCGGGACAGGGGGCAAGGGGCCGGGGAGCTGTTTTTT. The chain uses TRBV10-3 and TRBJ2-2, with TRBD1 matching over 12 bases. Germline CDR1 ENHRY, CDR2 SYGVKD. The CDR3 sequence is 17 residues long. After removal of 6 bases from V and 6 bases from J, the junction contained 11 bases not matched to a gene.

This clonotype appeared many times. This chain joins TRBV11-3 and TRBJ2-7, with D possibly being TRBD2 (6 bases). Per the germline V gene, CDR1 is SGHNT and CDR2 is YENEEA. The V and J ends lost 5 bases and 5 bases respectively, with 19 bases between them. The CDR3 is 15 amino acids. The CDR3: CASSTGTSKDDEQYF. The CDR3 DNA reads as TGTGCCAGCAGCACGGGGACTTCAAAAGACGACGAGCAGTACTTC.

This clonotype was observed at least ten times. This CDR3 is CSASGTDDDNEQFF. The CDR3, as DNA: TGCAGTGCTTCCGGGACAGACGACGACAATGAGCAGTTCTTC. The rearrangement links TRBV20-1 to TRBJ2-1, with 7 bases identical to TRBD1. With V trimmed by 5 bases and J by 5 bases, 9 bases remained unmatched. Germline CDR1 reads DFQATT; CDR2 reads SNEGSKA (reference sequence). The CDR3 runs to 14 residues.

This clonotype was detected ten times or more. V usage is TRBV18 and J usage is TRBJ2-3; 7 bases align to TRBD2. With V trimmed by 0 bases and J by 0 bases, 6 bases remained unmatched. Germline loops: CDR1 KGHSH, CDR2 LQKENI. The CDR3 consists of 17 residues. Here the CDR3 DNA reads TGTGCCAGCTCACCACCTTTCGGGAGGAAGAGCACAGATACGCAGTATTTT. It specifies CASSPPFGRKSTDTQYF.

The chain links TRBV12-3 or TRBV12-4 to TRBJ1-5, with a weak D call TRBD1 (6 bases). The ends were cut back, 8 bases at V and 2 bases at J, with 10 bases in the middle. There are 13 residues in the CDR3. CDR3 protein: CASGGAGNQPQHF. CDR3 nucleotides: TGTGCCAGCGGGGGGGCGGGCAATCAGCCCCAGCATTTT.

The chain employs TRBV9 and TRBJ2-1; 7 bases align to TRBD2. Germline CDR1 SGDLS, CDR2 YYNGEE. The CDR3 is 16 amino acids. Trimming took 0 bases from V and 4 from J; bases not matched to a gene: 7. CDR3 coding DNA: TGTGCCAGCAGCGTAGGAGAACTAGCGTATTACAATGAGCAGTTCTTC. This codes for CASSVGELAYYNEQFF.

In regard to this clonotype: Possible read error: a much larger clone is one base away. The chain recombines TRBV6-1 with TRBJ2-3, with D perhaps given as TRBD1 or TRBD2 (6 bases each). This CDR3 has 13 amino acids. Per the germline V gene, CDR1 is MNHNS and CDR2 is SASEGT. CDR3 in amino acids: CASRDGGTGTQYF. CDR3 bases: TGTGCCAGCAGGGACGGGGGCACAGGTACGCAGTATTTT.

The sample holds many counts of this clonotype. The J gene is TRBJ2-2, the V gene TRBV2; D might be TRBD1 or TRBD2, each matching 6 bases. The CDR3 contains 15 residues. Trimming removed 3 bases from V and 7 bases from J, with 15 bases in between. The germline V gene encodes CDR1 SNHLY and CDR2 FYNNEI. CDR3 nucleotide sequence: TGTGCCAGCAGTGATGGGTCGGGGGCGGGCGGGGAGCTGTTTTTT. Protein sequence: CASSDGSGAGGELFF.

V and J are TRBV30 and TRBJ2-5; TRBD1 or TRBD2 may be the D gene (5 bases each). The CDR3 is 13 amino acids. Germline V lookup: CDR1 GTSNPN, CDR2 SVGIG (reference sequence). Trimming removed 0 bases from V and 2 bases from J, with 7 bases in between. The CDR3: CAWSVGGQETQYF. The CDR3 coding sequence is TGTGCCTGGAGTGTTGGGGGTCAAGAGACCCAGTACTTC.

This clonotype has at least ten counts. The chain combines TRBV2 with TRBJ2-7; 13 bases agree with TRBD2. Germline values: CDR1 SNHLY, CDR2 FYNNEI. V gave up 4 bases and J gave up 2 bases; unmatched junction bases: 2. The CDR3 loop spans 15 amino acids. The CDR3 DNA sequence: TGTGCCAGCAGTGTAACTAGCGGGAGGGCCTACGAGCAGTACTTC. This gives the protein CASSVTSGRAYEQYF. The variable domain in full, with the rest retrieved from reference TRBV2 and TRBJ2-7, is EPEVTQTPSHQVTQMGQEVILRCVPISNHLYFYWYRQILGQKVEFLVSFYNNEISEKSEIFDDQFSVERPDGSNFTLKIRSTKLEDSAMYFCASSVTSGRAYEQYFGPGTRLTVT.

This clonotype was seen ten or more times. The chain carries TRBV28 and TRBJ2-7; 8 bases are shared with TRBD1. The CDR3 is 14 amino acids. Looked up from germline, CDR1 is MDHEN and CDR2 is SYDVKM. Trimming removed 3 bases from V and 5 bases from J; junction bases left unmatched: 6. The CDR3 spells CASSFRTGYDEQYF. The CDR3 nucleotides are TGTGCCAGCAGTTTTAGGACAGGGTATGACGAGCAGTACTTC.

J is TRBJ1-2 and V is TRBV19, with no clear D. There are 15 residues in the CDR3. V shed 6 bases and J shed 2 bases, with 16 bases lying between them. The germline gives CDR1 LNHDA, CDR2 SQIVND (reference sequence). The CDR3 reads CASSPGWADNYGYTF. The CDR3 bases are TGTGCCAGTAGCCCCGGGTGGGCAGACAACTATGGCTACACCTTC.

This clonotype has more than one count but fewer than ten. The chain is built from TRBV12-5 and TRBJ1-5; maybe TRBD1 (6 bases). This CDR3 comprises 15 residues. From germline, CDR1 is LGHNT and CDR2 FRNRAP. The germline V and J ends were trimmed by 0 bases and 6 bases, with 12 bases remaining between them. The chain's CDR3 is CASGLVTGSFQPQHF. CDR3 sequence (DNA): TGTGCTAGTGGTTTGGTAACAGGGTCGTTTCAGCCCCAGCATTTT.

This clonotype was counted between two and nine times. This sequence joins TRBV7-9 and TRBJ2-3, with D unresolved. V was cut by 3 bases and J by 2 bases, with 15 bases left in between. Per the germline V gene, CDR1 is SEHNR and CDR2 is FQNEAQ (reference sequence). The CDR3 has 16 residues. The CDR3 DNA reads TGTGCCAGCAGCTTGTACGGTGCCAGACACACAGATACGCAGTATTTT. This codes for CASSLYGARHTDTQYF.

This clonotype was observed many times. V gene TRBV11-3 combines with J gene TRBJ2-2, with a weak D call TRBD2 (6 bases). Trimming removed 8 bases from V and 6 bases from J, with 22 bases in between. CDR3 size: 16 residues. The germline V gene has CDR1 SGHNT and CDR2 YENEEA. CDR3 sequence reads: CASRGTAGFVAGELFF. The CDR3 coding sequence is TGTGCCAGCCGGGGTACGGCGGGATTCGTGGCCGGGGAGCTGTTTTTT.

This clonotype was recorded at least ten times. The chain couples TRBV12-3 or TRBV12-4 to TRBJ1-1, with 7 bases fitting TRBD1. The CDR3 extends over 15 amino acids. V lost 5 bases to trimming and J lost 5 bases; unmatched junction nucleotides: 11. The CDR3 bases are TGTGCCAGCAGTCCGGGACAGAGGACGTTAACTGAAGCTTTCTTT. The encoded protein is CASSPGQRTLTEAFF.

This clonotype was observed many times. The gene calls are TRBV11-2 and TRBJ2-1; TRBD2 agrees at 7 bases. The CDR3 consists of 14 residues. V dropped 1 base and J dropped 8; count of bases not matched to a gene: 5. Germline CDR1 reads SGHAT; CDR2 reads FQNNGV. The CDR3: CASSLAGGVHEQFF. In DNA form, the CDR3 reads TGTGCCAGCAGCTTAGCGGGGGGAGTACATGAGCAGTTCTTC.

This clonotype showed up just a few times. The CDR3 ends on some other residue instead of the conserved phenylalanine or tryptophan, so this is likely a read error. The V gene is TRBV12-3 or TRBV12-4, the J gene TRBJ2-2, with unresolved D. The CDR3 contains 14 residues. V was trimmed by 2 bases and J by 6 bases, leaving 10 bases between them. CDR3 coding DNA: TGTGCCAGCAGTTTAAACCTCGGGCCCGGGGAGCTGTTTTCT. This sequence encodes CASSLNLGPGELFS.

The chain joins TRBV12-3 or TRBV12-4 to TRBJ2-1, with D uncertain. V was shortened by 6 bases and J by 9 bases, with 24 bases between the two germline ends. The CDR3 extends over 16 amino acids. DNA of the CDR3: TGTGCCAGCAGCCAAACCCGAACAGAGATCTACCCTGAGCAGTTCTTC. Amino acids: CASSQTRTEIYPEQFF.

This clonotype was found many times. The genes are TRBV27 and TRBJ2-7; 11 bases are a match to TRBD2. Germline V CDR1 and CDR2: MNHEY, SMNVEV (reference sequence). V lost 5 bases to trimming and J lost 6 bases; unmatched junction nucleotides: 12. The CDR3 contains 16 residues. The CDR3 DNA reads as TGTGCCAGCAGTCCCCCCGGGACTAGCGGCGCAGTCGAGCAGTACTTC. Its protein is CASSPPGTSGAVEQYF.

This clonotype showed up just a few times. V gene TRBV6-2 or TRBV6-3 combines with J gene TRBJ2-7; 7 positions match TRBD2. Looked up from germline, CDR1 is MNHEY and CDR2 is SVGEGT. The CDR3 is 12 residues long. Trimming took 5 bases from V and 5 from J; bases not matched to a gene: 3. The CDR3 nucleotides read TGTGCCAGCAGTGGGGACTACCACGAGCAGTACTTC. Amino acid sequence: CASSGDYHEQYF.

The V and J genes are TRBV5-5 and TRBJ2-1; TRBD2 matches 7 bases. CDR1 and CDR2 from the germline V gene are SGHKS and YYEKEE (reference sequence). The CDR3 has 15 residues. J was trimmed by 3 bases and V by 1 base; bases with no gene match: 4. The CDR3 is CASSLWLADYNEQFF. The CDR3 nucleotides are TGTGCCAGCAGCTTGTGGCTAGCGGACTACAATGAGCAGTTCTTC. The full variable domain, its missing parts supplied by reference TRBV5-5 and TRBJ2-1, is DAGVTQSPTHLIKTRGQQVTLRCSPISGHKSVSWYQQVLGQGPQFIFQYYEKEERGRGNFPDRFSARQFPNYSSELNVNALLLGDSALYLCASSLWLADYNEQFFGPGTRLTVL.

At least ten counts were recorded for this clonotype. The CDR3 coding sequence is TGCGCCAGCTCAACGGGTGTAGAGAACACTGAAGCTTTCTTT. Translated, it gives CASSTGVENTEAFF. This chain connects TRBV5-1 to TRBJ1-1; D not certain. Germline V gene sequence: CDR1 SGHRS, CDR2 YFSETQ. This CDR3 region has 14 residues. Trimming shortened V by 7 bases and J by 1 base, and 14 bases separated the two germline ends.

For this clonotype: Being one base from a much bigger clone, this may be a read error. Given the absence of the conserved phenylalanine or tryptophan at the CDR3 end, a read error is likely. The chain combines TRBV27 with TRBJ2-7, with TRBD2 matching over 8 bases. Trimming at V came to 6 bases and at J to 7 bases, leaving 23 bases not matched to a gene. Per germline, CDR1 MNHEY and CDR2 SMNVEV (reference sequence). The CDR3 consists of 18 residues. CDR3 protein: CASRGSTSDPGGIWEQYL. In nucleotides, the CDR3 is TGTGCCAGCAGGGGATCGACTAGCGATCCCGGAGGTATATGGGAGCAGTACCTC.

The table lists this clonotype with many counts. This chain's CDR3 is CASSLVRGGRSSYEQYF. Here the CDR3 DNA reads TGTGCCAGCAGCTTAGTTAGGGGCGGGAGGAGCTCCTACGAGCAGTACTTC. The J gene is TRBJ2-7, the V gene TRBV11-2, with TRBD2 matching over 8 bases. V trimming: 1 base; J trimming: 0 bases; junction bases outside the gene matches: 8. Germline V gene lookup returns CDR1 SGHAT and CDR2 FQNNGV. There are 17 residues in the CDR3.

CDR3 sequence (DNA): TGTGCCAGCAGCCATCGAATTAGCGGGAGAATGGGTGAGCAGTTCTTC. Protein sequence: CASSHRISGRMGEQFF. The rearrangement joins TRBV7-9 to TRBJ2-1, with 9 nucleotides matching TRBD2. Trimming at V came to 5 bases and at J to 9 bases, leaving 14 bases not matched to a gene. Looked up from germline, CDR1 is SEHNR and CDR2 is FQNEAQ (reference sequence). This CDR3 comprises 16 residues. Full variable domain (outside the CDR3, taken from reference TRBV7-9 and TRBJ2-1): DTGVSQNPRHKITKRGQNVTFRCDPISEHNRLYWYRQTLGQGPEFLTYFQNEAQLEKSRLLSDRFSAERPKGSFSTLEIQRTEQGDSAMYLCASSHRISGRMGEQFFGPGTRLTVL.